The 23 T cell receptor beta chains below were found in one sample sequenced in a study of shared clonotypes between healthy human individuals. Repertoires were generated with immunoSEQ multiplex PCR, while TCRdb's copy carries only in-frame clones and drops some. The sample shows about 690,000 clones, about 92% of them seen only once. The sample was memory CD8+ T cells from PBMCs. Described subset: CD45RO+ cells pooled with CCR7-negative TemRA cells. These receptors all stem from a young man in good health. Some clones in this sample may be carry-over from other donors' samples.

The V and J genes are TRBV13 and TRBJ2-4, with TRBD1 as a possible D gene (6 bases). Trimming took off 5 bases at V and 4 bases at J, with 18 bases between the two ends. The CDR3 has 16 residues. In germline, CDR1 is PRHDT, CDR2 FYEKMQ (reference sequence). The CDR3 region has the DNA TGTGCCAGCAGCACATTCCCCGGGACACTGAAAAACATTCAGTACTTC. Translation: CASSTFPGTLKNIQYF. Full variable domain (remainder filled in from reference TRBV13 and TRBJ2-4): AAGVIQSPRHLIKEKRETATLKCYPIPRHDTVYWYQQGPGQDPQFLISFYEKMQSDKGSIPDRFSAQQFSDYHSELNMSSLELGDSALYFCASSTFPGTLKNIQYFGAGTRLSVL.

The chain is built from TRBV11-2 and TRBJ1-3; D remains ambiguous. V was cut by 0 bases and J by 3 bases, with 6 bases left in between. Germline V gene sequence: CDR1 SGHAT, CDR2 FQNNGV. The CDR3 totals 14 residues. CDR3 nucleotides: TGTGCCAGCAGCTTAGATGCAGGTGGAAACACCATATATTTT. It encodes CASSLDAGGNTIYF.

The chain uses TRBV27 and TRBJ2-5, with 10 bases identical to TRBD2. V trimming: 5 bases; J trimming: 5 bases; junction bases outside the gene matches: 8. Germline V gene data show CDR1 as MNHEY and CDR2 as SMNVEV (reference sequence). The CDR3 covers 15 residues. The CDR3 reads CASSGQREGWETQYF. As DNA, the CDR3 is TGTGCCAGCAGTGGGCAGCGGGAGGGTTGGGAGACCCAGTACTTC.

The chain joins TRBV10-3 to TRBJ2-7, with TRBD2 matching 8 bases. With 5 bases clipped from V and 6 bases from J, the junction kept 18 bases outside the gene matches. Looked up from germline, CDR1 is ENHRY and CDR2 is SYGVKD. CDR3 length equals 17 residues. The CDR3 DNA sequence: TGTGCCATCAGTCCACCCCTACTGAGCGGGGGTAAGGGCGAGCAGTACTTC. It codes for CAISPPLLSGGKGEQYF.

The gene calls are TRBV25-1 and TRBJ2-1, with D uncertain. V dropped 6 bases and J dropped 9 bases, with 6 bases sitting between them. CDR1 MGHDK and CDR2 SYGVNS come from the germline V gene. This CDR3 spans 10 amino acids. The DNA for the CDR3 is TGTGCCAGCAGCTTGGGTGAGCAGTTCTTC. Translation gives CASSLGEQFF. The full variable domain, rest sourced from reference TRBV25-1 and TRBJ2-1, is EADIYQTPRYLVIGTGKKITLECSQTMGHDKMYWYQQDPGMELHLIHYSYGVNSTEKGDLSSESTVSRIRTEHFPLTLESARPSHTSQYLCASSLGEQFFGPGTRLTVL.

The table lists this clone with a count of one. The chain carries TRBV5-4 and TRBJ2-3; D possibly matches TRBD1 or TRBD2 (6 bases each). Germline-derived CDR1 and CDR2 are SGHNT and YYREEE (reference sequence). The V end lost 3 bases, the J end lost 2 bases, and 13 bases lay between the germline ends. The CDR3 runs 15 residues. The CDR3 nucleotides are TGTGCCAGCAGCTCAAAGGGGGGATACACAGATACGCAGTATTTT. Encoded protein: CASSSKGGYTDTQYF.

The table lists this clone with a few counts. This chain joins TRBV9 and TRBJ2-1; 9 bases match TRBD2. With V trimmed by 0 bases and J by 5 bases, 3 bases remained unmatched. CDR3 length: 15 residues. From germline, CDR1 is SGDLS and CDR2 YYNGEE. CDR3 loop: CASSVGLAAHNEQFF. In DNA form, the CDR3 reads TGTGCCAGCAGCGTAGGACTAGCGGCTCACAATGAGCAGTTCTTC. Full variable domain (missing parts from reference TRBV9 and TRBJ2-1): DSGVTQTPKHLITATGQRVTLRCSPRSGDLSVYWYQQSLDQGLQFLIQYYNGEERAKGNILERFSAQQFPDLHSELNLSSLELGDSALYFCASSVGLAAHNEQFFGPGTRLTVL.

V usage is TRBV20-1 and J usage is TRBJ1-6; D is ambiguous. CDR1 is DFQATT, CDR2 SNEGSKA, per germline (reference sequence). Trimming took 2 bases from V and 11 from J, leaving 4 bases between them. The CDR3 loop spans 10 amino acids. CDR3 sequence: CSARSAPLHF. The CDR3 DNA is TGCAGTGCTAGATCGGCACCCCTCCACTTT.

This clone was detected only a few times. The chain is built from TRBV18 and TRBJ1-5; TRBD1 is a possible D gene (5 bases). CDR3 size: 15 residues. Trimming shortened V by 0 bases and J by 9 bases, and 15 bases separated the two germline ends. Germline CDR1 reads KGHSH; CDR2 reads LQKENI. For the CDR3, the DNA is TGTGCCAGCTCACCACCGCGAGGGGATCGGCCGCCCCAGCATTTT. Protein product: CASSPPRGDRPPQHF.

The rearrangement joins TRBV30 to TRBJ2-7, with D unclear. Germline CDR1 is GTSNPN and CDR2 is SVGIG (reference sequence). The CDR3 sequence is 12 residues long. Trimming pared 1 base from V and 5 bases from J, leaving 9 bases between. This CDR3 reads CAWSEVGNEQYF. CDR3 nucleotides: TGTGCCTGGAGTGAAGTGGGCAACGAGCAGTACTTC.

The chain uses TRBV15 and TRBJ2-7, with a possible D match to TRBD1 (5 bases). Trimming pared 8 bases from V and 1 base from J, leaving 12 bases between. Germline V CDR1 and CDR2: LNHNV, YYDKDF (reference sequence). CDR3 size: 13 residues. The CDR3 DNA reads as TGTGCCACCTCCAGGGAAACTTCCTACGAGCAGTACTTC. As protein: CATSRETSYEQYF.

The chain employs TRBV9 and TRBJ2-2, with D unclear. Trimming took off 3 bases at V and 6 bases at J, with 6 bases between the two ends. The CDR3 runs to 12 residues. CDR1 and CDR2 from the germline V gene are SGDLS and YYNGEE. CDR3 sequence (DNA): TGTGCCAGCAGCGGAGGAGCCGGGGAGCTGTTTTTT. Its protein is CASSGGAGELFF.

The V and J genes are TRBV19 and TRBJ1-2, with D unclear. This CDR3 is 13 amino acids long. Germline CDR1 is LNHDA and CDR2 is SQIVND (reference sequence). Trimming took 6 bases from V and 7 from J, leaving 15 bases between them. Here the CDR3 DNA reads TGTGCCAGTAGACCCGGGTCCTCCAGTGGCTACACCTTC. Protein product: CASRPGSSSGYTF.

This clone has only one observation. The rearrangement joins TRBV27 to TRBJ2-4; TRBD1 aligns across 7 bases. The junction had 9 bases not matched to a gene; V was cut back by 0 bases and J by 7 bases. The CDR3 length is 16 residues. CDR1 and CDR2 (germline): MNHEY, SMNVEV (reference sequence). This chain's CDR3 is CASSLSQGHIENIQYF. CDR3 in DNA: TGTGCCAGCAGTTTATCACAGGGGCATATCGAGAACATTCAGTACTTC.

The rearrangement links TRBV7-2 to TRBJ2-2, with 16 bases matching TRBD2. Germline-derived CDR1 and CDR2 are SGHTA and FQGNSA. The CDR3 runs 17 residues. V was clipped by 4 bases and J by 5 bases; unmatched bases: 4. The CDR3 nucleotides read TGTGCCAGCAGCTCGGGACTAGCGGGAGGGCGAACCGGGGAGCTGTTTTTT. Amino acid sequence: CASSSGLAGGRTGELFF.

The chain joins TRBV7-9 to TRBJ2-7; TRBD1 aligns across 8 bases. Germline CDR1 is SEHNR and CDR2 is FQNEAQ (reference sequence). The CDR3 sequence is 15 residues long. V was clipped by 1 base and J by 6 bases; unmatched bases: 8. The CDR3 DNA is TGTGCCAGCAGCTTAGGTGAAACCGACAGGGGCGAGCAGTACTTC. Translated: CASSLGETDRGEQYF.

The J gene is TRBJ2-6, the V gene TRBV29-1; no clear D gene. Trimming stripped 0 bases from V and 4 bases from J, with 1 base between. Looked up from germline, CDR1 is SQVTM and CDR2 is ANQGSEA. The length of the CDR3 is 12 residues. The CDR3 sequence is CSVEEGANVLTF. CDR3 nucleotide sequence: TGCAGCGTTGAAGAGGGGGCCAACGTCCTGACTTTC.

V and J are TRBV25-1 and TRBJ1-5; TRBD1 matches 7 bases. With V trimmed by 3 bases and J by 4 bases, 0 bases remained unmatched. The CDR3 sequence is 13 residues long. Germline V gene data show CDR1 as MGHDK and CDR2 as SYGVNS. The CDR3 spells CASSETGNQPQHF. The CDR3 DNA reads TGTGCCAGCAGTGAGACAGGGAATCAGCCCCAGCATTTT.

The chain employs TRBV28 and TRBJ2-3; maybe TRBD1 (6 bases). From germline, CDR1 is MDHEN and CDR2 SYDVKM. V gave up 6 bases and J gave up 2 bases, with 12 bases separating them. The CDR3 spans 14 residues. The CDR3 DNA reads as TGTGCCAGCAGGAGAGGACAGAACACAGATACGCAGTATTTT. The encoded protein is CASRRGQNTDTQYF.

The DNA of the CDR3 is TGTGCCAGCAGCTTAATGGGACAGGGGGCCCCTGAAGCTTTCTTT. It yields the protein CASSLMGQGAPEAFF. V and J are TRBV7-9 and TRBJ1-1; 12 bases are a match to TRBD1. Germline V gene data show CDR1 as SEHNR and CDR2 as FQNEAQ (reference sequence). This CDR3 spans 15 amino acids. Losses at the gene ends were 2 bases for V and 6 bases for J; bases not matched to a gene: 4.

V is TRBV29-1 and J is TRBJ2-5; tentatively, D is TRBD1 (7 bases). The closer fit of TRBJ2-7 to the DNA end suggests the J call may be wrong. The CDR3 is 15 residues long. From germline, CDR1 is SQVTM and CDR2 ANQGSEA. The DNA of the CDR3 is TGCAGCGCCGGGGGTTTAGGGGGCGCCCGGAACGAGCAGTACTTC. Its translation: CSAGGLGGARNEQYF.

The chain is built from TRBV6-5 and TRBJ1-2, with 9 bases identical to TRBD1. This CDR3 has 15 amino acids. CDR1 is MNHEY and CDR2 is SVGAGI in the germline V gene. Trimming removed 3 bases from V and 3 bases from J; junction bases left unmatched: 5. The CDR3 DNA sequence: TGTGCCAGCAGTTATTACAGGGGGCTGGACTATGGCTACACCTTC. Its protein product is CASSYYRGLDYGYTF.

The chain links TRBV7-2 to TRBJ2-7; TRBD2 matches 13 bases. Germline trimming cut 1 base from V and 5 bases from J; bases unmatched to any gene: 2. The CDR3 length is 15 residues. Germline CDR1 and CDR2: SGHTA and FQGNSA. The DNA for the CDR3 is TGTGCCAGCAGCTTAGGGACTAGCGGGAGCCACGAGCAGTACTTC. Translating gives CASSLGTSGSHEQYF.